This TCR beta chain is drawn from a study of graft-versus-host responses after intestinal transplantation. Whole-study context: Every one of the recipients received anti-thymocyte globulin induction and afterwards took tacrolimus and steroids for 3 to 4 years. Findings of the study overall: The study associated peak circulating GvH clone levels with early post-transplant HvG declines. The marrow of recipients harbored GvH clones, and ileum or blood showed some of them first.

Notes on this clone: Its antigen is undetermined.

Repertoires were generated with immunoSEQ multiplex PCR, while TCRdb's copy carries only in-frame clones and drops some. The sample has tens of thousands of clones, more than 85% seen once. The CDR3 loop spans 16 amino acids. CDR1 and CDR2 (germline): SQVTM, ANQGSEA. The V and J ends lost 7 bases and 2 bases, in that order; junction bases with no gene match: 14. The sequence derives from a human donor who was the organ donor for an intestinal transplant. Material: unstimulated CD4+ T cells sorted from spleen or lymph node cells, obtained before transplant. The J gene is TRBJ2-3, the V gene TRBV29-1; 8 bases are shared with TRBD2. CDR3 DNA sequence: TGCAGCGCCAGCTGGACTAGCAGAACACCCACAGATACGCAGTATTTT. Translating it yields CSASWTSRTPTDTQYF.